What follows are 8 T cell receptor beta chains derived from one specimen sequenced in a study of T cell repertoires in cytomegalovirus infection. Each CDR3 protein gets one entry after TCRdb re-called the reads with MiXCR. The profile shows roughly 140,000 distinct CDR3 sequences, 20% to 25% of them singletons. Sample: PBMCs. Receptors originate from a human donor in good health (CMV status not recorded). Some clones in this sample may be carry-over from other donors' samples.

This clonotype came up many times. This rearrangement joins TRBV7-9 to TRBJ1-2; TRBD1 matches 8 bases. The V gene's germline CDR1 is SEHNR and CDR2 FQNEAQ (reference sequence). The CDR3 is 13 residues long. The V and J ends lost 5 bases and 6 bases, in that order; junction bases with no gene match: 5. The CDR3 loop is CASSETGGHGYTF. The CDR3 DNA reads as TGTGCCAGCAGCGAAACAGGGGGGCATGGCTACACCTTC.

The J gene is TRBJ1-2, the V gene TRBV27, with D tentatively TRBD1 (5 bases). Germline lookup yields CDR1 MNHEY and CDR2 SMNVEV (reference sequence). This CDR3 is 16 amino acids long. The V gene lost 0 bases and the J gene lost 3 bases, with 14 bases spanning the gap. The CDR3 region has the DNA TGTGCCAGCAGTTTATCAGTCGGGGAGACAGACTATGGCTACACCTTC. Protein product: CASSLSVGETDYGYTF.

The chain is built from TRBV5-1 and TRBJ1-1, with D possibly TRBD1 on 6 matching bases. CDR3 length: 15 residues. The V and J ends lost 0 bases and 0 bases respectively, with 9 bases between them. Per germline, CDR1 SGHRS and CDR2 YFSETQ. In DNA, the CDR3 is TGCGCCAGCAGCTTGGTAGGGGGACTGAACACTGAAGCTTTCTTT. It translates to CASSLVGGLNTEAFF.

J is TRBJ1-2 and V is TRBV28; 7 bases fit TRBD1. This CDR3 has 12 residues. CDR1 and CDR2 from the germline V gene are MDHEN and SYDVKM. V shed 8 bases, J shed 2 bases, and the junction held 2 bases outside the gene matches. CDR3 coding DNA: TGTGCCAGCGGGACAGTCAACTATGGCTACACCTTC. This codes for CASGTVNYGYTF.

This sequence joins TRBV10-3 and TRBJ2-7; no reliable D call. V lost 0 bases to trimming and J lost 2 bases, with 2 bases between them. CDR3 size: 12 residues. Germline CDR1 ENHRY, CDR2 SYGVKD. CDR3 sequence (DNA): TGTGCCATCAGTGAGTCGGCCTACGAGCAGTACTTC. This codes for CAISESAYEQYF.

The chain uses TRBV24-1 and TRBJ1-5, with D perhaps matching TRBD1 (5 bases). Germline CDR1 reads KGHDR; CDR2 reads SFDVKD. V was trimmed by 3 bases and J by 7 bases, leaving 12 bases between them. This CDR3 region has 14 residues. CDR3 protein: CATSDRQGEQPQHF. As DNA, the CDR3 is TGTGCCACCAGTGATCGGCAGGGCGAACAGCCCCAGCATTTT.

This clonotype was found a few times. DNA for the CDR3: TGTGCCAGCAGCCTATTCGTTGGCACTGAAGCTTTCTTT. It specifies CASSLFVGTEAFF. The rearrangement links TRBV7-9 to TRBJ1-1; D ambiguous. Germline V gives CDR1 SEHNR, CDR2 FQNEAQ (reference sequence). The CDR3 runs to 13 residues. V lost 5 bases and J 4 bases, leaving 11 bases between the germline ends. The entire variable domain, with the rest obtained from reference TRBV7-9 and TRBJ1-1, is as follows: DTGVSQNPRHKITKRGQNVTFRCDPISEHNRLYWYRQTLGQGPEFLTYFQNEAQLEKSRLLSDRFSAERPKGSFSTLEIQRTEQGDSAMYLCASSLFVGTEAFFGQGTRLTVV.

This clonotype was seen a handful of times. The V call is TRBV7-9, the J call TRBJ2-1; maybe TRBD1 (6 bases). This CDR3 contains 12 residues. Trimming pared 5 bases from V and 5 bases from J, leaving 7 bases between. CDR1 is SEHNR, CDR2 FQNEAQ, per germline (reference sequence). In DNA, the CDR3 is TGTGCCAGCAGCCGGACAGACAATGAGCAGTTCTTC. It is translated as CASSRTDNEQFF.